This T cell receptor (beta chain) was recorded in a study of CD8+ T cells in alopecia areata. Study results and caveats: Lesional scalp, notably in alopecia totalis/universalis, had clonality above that of normal scalp. Tissue-resident alphabeta T cells belonging to normal skin likewise get sequenced within scalp specimens. How baseline CD8+ expansion relates to response remains uncertain (there was one nonresponder).

The authors extracted RNA and reverse transcribed it into cDNA as the sequencing template. Clones were sequenced by immunoSEQ multiplex PCR, and TCRdb holds only the in-frame ones, with some missing. Here the sample spans about 190,000 clones, 50% to 60% being singletons. Turning to this clone: The antigen remains unidentified.

Noted treatment: oral pan-JAK inhibitor, 5-10 mg twice daily. This clonotype was obtained from a human donor with alopecia areata. Sequences were derived from CD4+ T cells sorted from blood, sampled at week 4, from a patient treated with tofacitinib.

For the CDR3, the DNA is TGTGCCACCAGCAGAGTGAGCAAGCTCAATGAGCAGTTCTTC. Translation gives CATSRVSKLNEQFF. The chain recombines TRBV15 with TRBJ2-1; D uncertain. Germline assignment: CDR1 LNHNV and CDR2 YYDKDF (reference sequence). V was clipped by 1 base and J by 6 bases, with 10 bases between them. The CDR3 consists of 14 residues.